The entry that follows covers one T cell receptor beta chain sequence. Its recognized antigen is unknown. There are no base qualities to consult, and no much larger clone falls within one base. This sample is part of a study of blood T cell repertoires in COVID-19 (dated by TCRdb to 2018 to 2020). Study-wide context: Collaborator samples came from the United States, Italy and Spain and covered acute and convalescent phases of COVID-19. The prospective study material was composed of cDNA or gDNA derived from T cells, B-cell-depleted T cells, or PBMCs. The dataset comprised deeply sampled blood TCRbeta repertoires from subjects exposed to, actively infected with, or recovered from COVID-19. The repertoires were released in a freely available public database meant as a resource for research on the immune response to SARS-CoV-2. The samples were drawn from the first 160 participants of the ongoing ImmuneRACE study and from about 1,200 subjects provided by 6 global collaborators. Nearly every sample came with metadata listing a de-identified subject ID, COVID-19 status, age in years and sex. Where HLA class I and class II types were available, the types were taken from metadata supplied by the sample provider, not from assay-based typing. Paper-wide results and their limitations: How much clinical and demographic metadata was included differed by source and by participant, and the metadata was provided uncurated.

TCRbeta CDR3 regions were amplified from genomic DNA using the immunoSEQ Assay, a bias-controlled multiplex PCR. Regarding the original processing steps: Nucleated cell counts per sample were estimated from amplification of reference gene primers within the assay. To quantify the absolute abundance of each unique TCRbeta CDR3 rearrangement, sequence reads were collapsed and filtered. Productive Simpson clonality was computed per sample as the square root of Simpson's diversity index over productive rearrangements. The table comes from immuneACCESS by way of TCRdb, which keeps in-frame sequences with V and J called. Part of the clones is missing from these tables; in studies checked, under half for an unresolved V gene and the rest for unknown reasons. V, J and clone size were drawn from that table, and D and trimming were deduced from the DNA. The sample yields more than 75,000 clones; 87% were counted once. Of the sample, 6.5% to 9.5% falls within the top ten clones.

As encoded in the germline V gene, CDR1 is MNHEY while CDR2 is SVGEGT. The V end gives up 5 bases and the J end 3 bases, leaving 7 bases in the junction not matched to a gene. The CDR3 runs 15 residues from the cysteine to the phenylalanine. CDR3 DNA is the only sequence kept; it has 45 bases, read in frame from the first base. The collaborating institutions used their own protocols to collect whole blood in K2EDTA tubes. Collaborator samples were shipped for TCRbeta analysis as frozen whole blood, isolated PBMCs, or DNA extracted from either sample type. The TCR was taken from a man aged 30 to 39 with acute or convalescent COVID-19. Sequenced: peripheral blood. Here the chain combines TRBV6-2 or TRBV6-3 and TRBJ2-1, with TRBD1 identical over 7 junction bases. The CDR3: CASSEGAYYYNEQFF. The bases read TGTGCCAGCAGTGAGGGGGCGTATTACTACAATGAGCAGTTCTTC.